These 23 T cell receptor beta chains were all obtained from the same sample, sequenced in a study of shared clonotypes between healthy human individuals. CD45RO-negative, CCR7-selected cells formed the naive CD8 fraction, which excluded terminally differentiated effector memory CD45RA+ cells. The repertoire was sequenced with immunoSEQ multiplex PCR; TCRdb's copy has only in-frame clones and lacks some. The sample includes under 2,000,000 clones, about 95% seen only once; the top ten take 1% to 1.5%. The specimen sequenced was naive CD8+ T cells sorted from blood. These receptors came from a man aged 18 to 30 in good health.

This chain connects TRBV2 to TRBJ2-1; 14 bases are a match to TRBD2. The CDR3 contains 16 residues. CDR1 SNHLY and CDR2 FYNNEI come from the germline V gene. V was pared by 7 bases and J by 1 base, with 3 bases of the junction left unmatched. CDR3 residues: CASTRLAGGSYNEQFF. Written as DNA, the CDR3 is TGTGCCAGCACAAGACTAGCGGGGGGGTCCTACAATGAGCAGTTCTTC.

This chain joins TRBV6-6 and TRBJ2-1; 10 nucleotides align to TRBD1. The germline V gene encodes CDR1 MNHNY and CDR2 SVGAGI (reference sequence). This CDR3 comprises 14 residues. Losses at the gene ends were 0 bases for V and 13 bases for J; bases not matched to a gene: 6. The CDR3 nucleotides are TGTGCCAGCAGTTACTCGGGGACAGGGGATTCACAGTTCTTC. This gives the protein CASSYSGTGDSQFF.

V usage is TRBV4-1 and J usage is TRBJ2-1; weak D call: TRBD1 (6 bases). The V gene's germline CDR1 is MGHRA and CDR2 YSYEKL. Trimming shortened V by 1 base and J by 1 base, and 8 bases separated the two germline ends. The CDR3 sequence is 15 residues long. The CDR3 protein is CASSQATGSYNEQFF. The DNA for the CDR3 is TGCGCCAGCAGCCAAGCAACAGGGTCCTACAATGAGCAGTTCTTC.

The chain is built from TRBV2 and TRBJ2-7; perhaps TRBD1 as D (5 bases). Trimming took off 6 bases at V and 0 bases at J, with 12 bases between the two ends. Germline V gene sequence: CDR1 SNHLY, CDR2 FYNNEI. The CDR3 extends over 14 amino acids. CDR3 loop: CASSEDTYSYEQYF. For the CDR3, the DNA is TGTGCCAGCAGCGAGGACACCTACTCCTACGAGCAGTACTTC. Together with reference TRBV2 and TRBJ2-7, the CDR3 gives the full variable domain: EPEVTQTPSHQVTQMGQEVILRCVPISNHLYFYWYRQILGQKVEFLVSFYNNEISEKSEIFDDQFSVERPDGSNFTLKIRSTKLEDSAMYFCASSEDTYSYEQYFGPGTRLTVT.

The V gene is TRBV30, the J gene TRBJ1-2; D remains unclear. The CDR3 is 15 residues long. Trimming cost V 0 bases and J 6 bases, with 17 bases left between them. Looked up from germline, CDR1 is GTSNPN and CDR2 is SVGIG (reference sequence). The CDR3 protein is CAWSVVDGETHGYTF. The CDR3 coding sequence is TGTGCCTGGAGTGTAGTTGATGGGGAAACCCATGGCTACACCTTC.

The chain carries TRBV14 and TRBJ1-3, with D unresolved. Germline CDR1 and CDR2: SGHDN and FVKESK. V lost 4 bases and J lost 6, with 7 bases in between. The CDR3 totals 12 residues. The CDR3 loop is CASSRVLNTIYF. The CDR3 DNA reads as TGTGCCAGCAGCCGAGTCCTAAACACCATATATTTT. Drawing the rest from reference TRBV14 and TRBJ1-3, the complete variable domain is EAGVTQFPSHSVIEKGQTVTLRCDPISGHDNLYWYRRVMGKEIKFLLHFVKESKQDESGMPNNRFLAERTGGTYSTLKVQPAELEDSGVYFCASSRVLNTIYFGEGSWLTVV.

The chain has TRBV18 and TRBJ2-1, with D possibly TRBD1 on 6 matching bases. V was shortened by 5 bases and J by 6 bases, with 20 bases between the two germline ends. The CDR3 is 16 amino acids. CDR1 and CDR2 from the germline V gene are KGHSH and LQKENI. CDR3 residues: CASSSLQGPLANEQFF. CDR3 nucleotides: TGTGCCAGCTCAAGTTTACAGGGACCCCTGGCCAATGAGCAGTTCTTC.

The CDR3 loop is CASSLLAGTYEQYF. CDR3 bases: TGTGCCAGCAGTTTACTAGCGGGAACCTACGAGCAGTACTTC. This chain connects TRBV9 to TRBJ2-7, with TRBD2 matching 10 bases. The V and J ends lost 5 bases and 2 bases, in that order; junction bases with no gene match: 4. The CDR3 has 14 residues. Germline loops: CDR1 SGDLS, CDR2 YYNGEE. The full variable domain, completed using reference TRBV9 and TRBJ2-7, is DSGVTQTPKHLITATGQRVTLRCSPRSGDLSVYWYQQSLDQGLQFLIQYYNGEERAKGNILERFSAQQFPDLHSELNLSSLELGDSALYFCASSLLAGTYEQYFGPGTRLTVT.

The chain has TRBV7-9 and TRBJ2-5, with a tentative D call TRBD1 (5 bases). The CDR3 totals 13 residues. CDR1 and CDR2 from the germline V gene are SEHNR and FQNEAQ (reference sequence). Trimming took 4 bases from V and 5 from J, leaving 11 bases between them. This CDR3 reads CASSSVTDETQYF. The CDR3 DNA reads TGTGCCAGCAGCTCCGTGACAGACGAGACCCAGTACTTC.

This chain links TRBV7-8 with TRBJ1-2; TRBD1 aligns across 12 bases. V dropped 6 bases and J dropped 3; count of bases not matched to a gene: 11. The CDR3 is made up of 17 amino acids. Germline lookup yields CDR1 SGHVS and CDR2 FQNEAQ. As DNA, the CDR3 is TGTGCCAGCAGTCAGACTCCGGGACAGGGGGCCTACTATGGCTACACCTTC. It translates to CASSQTPGQGAYYGYTF.

Regarding this clone: The same CDR3 can be traced to other DNA sequences in this sample. The chain combines TRBV6-5 with TRBJ2-1; no clear D gene. Germline assignment: CDR1 MNHEY and CDR2 SVGAGI. V lost 3 bases and J 0 bases, leaving 9 bases between the germline ends. The CDR3 length is 15 residues. The chain's CDR3 is CASSYEVGSYNEQFF. The CDR3 DNA reads TGTGCCAGCAGTTATGAGGTCGGCTCCTACAATGAGCAGTTCTTC.

The chain employs TRBV27 and TRBJ2-5; 8 bases align to TRBD1. The length of the CDR3 is 14 residues. Germline values: CDR1 MNHEY, CDR2 SMNVEV (reference sequence). The ends lost 3 bases at V and 4 bases at J; junction bases unmatched: 4. Here the CDR3 DNA reads TGTGCCAGCAGTTTCCTCGGACAGGGAGAGACCCAGTACTTC. Its protein product is CASSFLGQGETQYF.

This clone was recorded only once. CDR3 protein: CASSLSWGVQETQYF. Here the CDR3 DNA reads TGTGCCAGCAGCTTAAGTTGGGGGGTCCAAGAGACCCAGTACTTC. The genes are TRBV7-9 and TRBJ2-5; D is perhaps TRBD2 (6 bases). V lost 2 bases and J lost 1, with 11 bases in between. This CDR3 has 15 residues. Germline V gives CDR1 SEHNR, CDR2 FQNEAQ (reference sequence).

Note on this clone: The sample contains more than one DNA sequence encoding this CDR3. The J gene is TRBJ2-7, the V gene TRBV27, with D tentatively TRBD2 (7 bases). CDR1 MNHEY and CDR2 SMNVEV come from the germline V gene (reference sequence). Trimming took off 5 bases at V and 2 bases at J, with 10 bases between the two ends. The CDR3 covers 13 residues. Written as DNA, the CDR3 is TGTGCCAGCAGTCCGGGGGGCCCCTACGAGCAGTACTTC. Translating gives CASSPGGPYEQYF.

The chain joins TRBV27 to TRBJ1-2, with 8 bases fitting TRBD1. The CDR3 sequence is 18 residues long. CDR1 is MNHEY and CDR2 is SMNVEV in the germline V gene (reference sequence). Trimming at V came to 5 bases and at J to 0 bases, leaving 14 bases not matched to a gene. CDR3 sequence: CASSLLAGTGATNYGYTF. DNA for the CDR3: TGTGCCAGCAGTCTACTCGCAGGGACAGGCGCCACTAACTATGGCTACACCTTC.

The V and J genes are TRBV5-4 and TRBJ2-1; 10 bases map to TRBD1. The CDR3 contains 15 residues. V lost 3 bases and J lost 3; bases outside the gene matches: 3. In germline, CDR1 is SGHNT, CDR2 YYREEE (reference sequence). CDR3 in DNA: TGTGCCAGCAGCTGGGGACAGGGGAACTACAATGAGCAGTTCTTC. Residues: CASSWGQGNYNEQFF.

The chain is built from TRBV5-1 and TRBJ2-7; D is unresolved. Germline V gene sequence: CDR1 SGHRS, CDR2 YFSETQ. Trimming stripped 5 bases from V and 5 bases from J, with 14 bases between. There are 13 residues in the CDR3. The CDR3 loop reads CASRTFLRDEQYF. The CDR3 nucleotides read TGCGCCAGCAGGACATTTCTTAGGGACGAGCAGTACTTC. The variable domain in full, with the rest retrieved from reference TRBV5-1 and TRBJ2-7, is KAGVTQTPRYLIKTRGQQVTLSCSPISGHRSVSWYQQTPGQGLQFLFEYFSETQRNKGNFPGRFSGRQFSNSRSEMNVSTLELGDSALYLCASRTFLRDEQYFGPGTRLTVT.

The chain has TRBV4-1 and TRBJ1-2; D is possibly TRBD1 (6 bases). The germline CDR1 and CDR2 sequences are MGHRA and YSYEKL. The CDR3 loop spans 15 amino acids. The germline V and J ends were trimmed by 2 bases and 5 bases, with 15 bases remaining between them. The CDR3 sequence is CASSQSGGWIYGYTF. CDR3 coding DNA: TGCGCCAGCAGCCAATCGGGGGGCTGGATTTATGGCTACACCTTC.

The CDR3 bases are TGTGCCAGCAGTTTCTCCCCGGCCATGGGGGCGGGTGGCTACACCTTC. Translating gives CASSFSPAMGAGGYTF. The chain combines TRBV6-5 with TRBJ1-2; maybe TRBD1 (6 bases). The V end was cut by 4 bases, the J end by 7 bases, with 22 bases between. CDR1 and CDR2 from the germline V gene are MNHEY and SVGAGI. The CDR3 has 16 amino acids.

CDR3 bases: TGTGCCAGCTCCGAAGTCAGGACAGGGTTTTGGGAGACCCAGTACTTC. It is translated as CASSEVRTGFWETQYF. The gene calls are TRBV27 and TRBJ2-5; 8 bases align to TRBD1. The V and J ends lost 8 bases and 5 bases, in that order; junction bases with no gene match: 16. There are 16 residues in the CDR3. Germline values: CDR1 MNHEY, CDR2 SMNVEV (reference sequence).

Only one count was recorded for this clone. CDR3: CASSSRDPTYQETQYF. The CDR3, as DNA: TGTGCCAGCAGTTCACGGGACCCAACGTACCAAGAGACCCAGTACTTC. The chain couples TRBV6-5 to TRBJ2-5, with D perhaps being TRBD1 or TRBD2 (5 bases each). V was clipped by 4 bases and J by 0 bases, with 15 bases between them. Per germline, CDR1 MNHEY and CDR2 SVGAGI. The CDR3 spans 16 residues.

This rearrangement joins TRBV6-6 to TRBJ1-5; D unclear. Deletions cut 7 bases from V and 3 bases from J, with 13 bases between. Per the germline V gene, CDR1 is MNHNY and CDR2 is SVGAGI (reference sequence). This CDR3 comprises 14 residues. CDR3: CASIQEHDNQPQHF. The CDR3 nucleotides are TGTGCCAGCATCCAGGAACATGACAATCAGCCCCAGCATTTT.

V and J are TRBV29-1 and TRBJ2-2, with D maybe TRBD2 (5 bases). The V gene lost 1 base and the J gene lost 1 base, with 16 bases spanning the gap. The CDR3 sequence is 17 residues long. Germline values: CDR1 SQVTM, CDR2 ANQGSEA. The CDR3 here is CSVEVGLAGGNTGELFF. The CDR3 nucleotides read TGCAGCGTTGAAGTCGGACTGGCAGGTGGGAACACCGGGGAGCTGTTTTTT.